Below are 28 T cell receptor beta chains sequenced from a single sample in a study of identifying expanded T cells in peripheral blood. Here immunoSEQ multiplex PCR was the method, and the copy in TCRdb shows in-frame clones only, minus some. The sample holds 91,000 or so clones, 85% to 90% seen once. Material: blood. The source of these receptors is a person aged 18 to 75 in good health.

V and J are TRBV5-4 and TRBJ2-7; 8 bases map to TRBD2. CDR3 length: 15 amino acids. Germline loops: CDR1 SGHNT, CDR2 YYREEE (reference sequence). V lost 0 bases, J lost 2 bases, and 4 bases stayed unmatched. DNA of the CDR3: TGTGCCAGCAGCTTGGGATCGGGGGGGCCCTACGAGCAGTACTTC. Residues: CASSLGSGGPYEQYF.

The gene calls are TRBV5-4 and TRBJ1-2; D remains ambiguous. The CDR3 length is 14 residues. Deletions cut 4 bases from V and 0 bases from J, with 10 bases between. Germline CDR1 and CDR2: SGHNT and YYREEE (reference sequence). CDR3 in amino acids: CASSPVGANYGYTF. As DNA, the CDR3 is TGTGCCAGCAGCCCCGTTGGAGCTAACTATGGCTACACCTTC.

V usage is TRBV6-6 and J usage is TRBJ2-3; TRBD2 matches at 9 bases. Trimming removed 11 bases from V and 7 bases from J; junction bases left unmatched: 13. This CDR3 region has 14 residues. CDR1 MNHNY and CDR2 SVGAGI come from the germline V gene (reference sequence). The CDR3 reads CASWTRGGLNTQYF. As DNA, the CDR3 is TGTGCCTCCTGGACGCGGGGGGGCCTTAATACGCAGTATTTT.

This chain connects TRBV19 to TRBJ1-5; D is uncertain. There are 13 residues in the CDR3. CDR1 and CDR2 (germline): LNHDA, SQIVND (reference sequence). Deletions cut 4 bases from V and 5 bases from J, with 9 bases between. Here the CDR3 reads CASSNRPDQPQHF. In DNA form, the CDR3 reads TGTGCCAGTAGTAATCGACCTGATCAGCCCCAGCATTTT. The full variable domain, in which reference TRBV19 and TRBJ1-5 provide the parts outside the CDR3, is DGGITQSPKYLFRKEGQNVTLSCEQNLNHDAMYWYRQDPGQGLRLIYYSQIVNDFQKGDIAEGYSVSREKKESFPLTVTSAQKNPTAFYLCASSNRPDQPQHFGDGTRLSIL.

The chain carries TRBV6-4 and TRBJ2-3; the D call may be TRBD1 or TRBD2 (6 bases each). The V gene's germline CDR1 is MRHNA and CDR2 SNTAGT. Trimming took off 2 bases at V and 0 bases at J, with 9 bases between the two ends. CDR3 length equals 15 residues. The CDR3 region has the DNA TGTGCCAGCAGTGACAGGGGGGACAGCACAGATACGCAGTATTTT. It codes for CASSDRGDSTDTQYF.

The chain uses TRBV30 and TRBJ2-5; unclear D gene. This CDR3 contains 13 residues. Germline V gives CDR1 GTSNPN, CDR2 SVGIG (reference sequence). Trimming left V 0 bases short and J 0 bases short, with 5 bases between. This CDR3 is CAWSVGYQETQYF. The CDR3 DNA reads TGTGCCTGGAGTGTAGGGTACCAAGAGACCCAGTACTTC.

The V gene is TRBV27, the J gene TRBJ2-1; a weak D match, TRBD2 (5 bases). The CDR3 runs to 15 residues. Trimming took off 2 bases at V and 8 bases at J, with 16 bases between the two ends. CDR1 is MNHEY, CDR2 SMNVEV, per germline (reference sequence). The CDR3 region is CASSLARAGFYEQFF. In nucleotides, the CDR3 is TGTGCCAGCAGTTTAGCGAGGGCCGGTTTCTATGAGCAGTTCTTC.

The chain links TRBV7-9 to TRBJ2-7; maybe TRBD2 (6 bases). This CDR3 region has 14 residues. The V end was cut by 0 bases, the J end by 4 bases, with 10 bases between. CDR1 and CDR2 (germline): SEHNR, FQNEAQ (reference sequence). CDR3 region: CASSLAGGGYEQYF. The CDR3 DNA reads TGTGCCAGCAGCTTAGCGGGAGGCGGTTACGAGCAGTACTTC. Full variable domain (missing parts from reference TRBV7-9 and TRBJ2-7): DTGVSQNPRHKITKRGQNVTFRCDPISEHNRLYWYRQTLGQGPEFLTYFQNEAQLEKSRLLSDRFSAERPKGSFSTLEIQRTEQGDSAMYLCASSLAGGGYEQYFGPGTRLTVT.

This clone was observed once. For the CDR3, the DNA is TGTGCCAGTAGTATAGGAGGAGGGTTAACTGAAGCTTTCTTT. Encoded protein: CASSIGGGLTEAFF. The V and J genes are TRBV19 and TRBJ1-1; D is unclear. Germline V gene sequence: CDR1 LNHDA, CDR2 SQIVND (reference sequence). V lost 1 base and J lost 5, with 11 bases in between. The CDR3 has 14 residues.

The gene calls are TRBV6-1 and TRBJ1-2; D not certain. The V end lost 3 bases, the J end lost 8 bases, and 13 bases lay between the germline ends. CDR1 MNHNS and CDR2 SASEGT come from the germline V gene. The CDR3 runs to 13 residues. The CDR3 reads CASSETSRRGYTF. The CDR3 bases are TGTGCCAGCAGTGAGACATCCCGGAGGGGCTACACCTTC.

This clone was observed a handful of times. The rearrangement links TRBV4-1 to TRBJ1-5; no reliable D call. V gave up 0 bases and J gave up 7 bases, with 10 bases separating them. The CDR3 length is 14 residues. Germline assignment: CDR1 MGHRA and CDR2 YSYEKL. Written as DNA, the CDR3 is TGCGCCAGCAGCCAAGATATAGTACTACAGCCCCAGCATTTT. It yields the protein CASSQDIVLQPQHF.

V usage is TRBV11-2 and J usage is TRBJ2-7; 7 nucleotides match TRBD2. CDR3 length equals 11 residues. V trimming: 11 bases; J trimming: 10 bases; junction bases outside the gene matches: 11. The germline V gene encodes CDR1 SGHAT and CDR2 FQNNGV. The CDR3: CAVLEAGAQYF. The CDR3 nucleotides are TGTGCCGTTCTTGAGGCGGGAGCCCAGTACTTC.

In DNA, the CDR3 is TGCAGCGTTTCTACCGACAGGGACAACGAGCAGTACTTC. Translation gives CSVSTDRDNEQYF. This chain uses TRBV29-1 with TRBJ2-7, with TRBD1 matching over 7 bases. V lost 5 bases, J lost 5 bases, and 9 bases stayed unmatched. The CDR3 sequence is 13 residues long. Germline-derived CDR1 and CDR2 are SQVTM and ANQGSEA.

The gene calls are TRBV28 and TRBJ1-1, with D hard to call. Trimming left V 2 bases short and J 10 bases short, with 14 bases between. Germline loops: CDR1 MDHEN, CDR2 SYDVKM. The CDR3 length is 13 residues. The CDR3 loop reads CASSLNLGLAAFF. The CDR3 DNA follows: TGTGCCAGCAGTTTAAACCTCGGACTCGCAGCTTTCTTT.

This clone was found a few times. The chain uses TRBV7-9 and TRBJ1-1; a weak D match, TRBD1 (5 bases). Germline CDR1 SEHNR, CDR2 FQNEAQ (reference sequence). Trimming removed 1 base from V and 0 bases from J, with 9 bases in between. The CDR3 consists of 15 residues. The CDR3 region has the DNA TGTGCCAGCAGCTTAGGTGTAGGGGTGAACACTGAAGCTTTCTTT. As protein: CASSLGVGVNTEAFF. The whole variable domain, remainder taken from reference TRBV7-9 and TRBJ1-1, is DTGVSQNPRHKITKRGQNVTFRCDPISEHNRLYWYRQTLGQGPEFLTYFQNEAQLEKSRLLSDRFSAERPKGSFSTLEIQRTEQGDSAMYLCASSLGVGVNTEAFFGQGTRLTVV.

V is TRBV4-1 and J is TRBJ2-5, with a tentative D call TRBD2 (5 bases). CDR3 length: 13 residues. Germline V gene data show CDR1 as MGHRA and CDR2 as YSYEKL. Trimming pared 1 base from V and 4 bases from J, leaving 7 bases between. The CDR3 DNA follows: TGCGCCAGCAGCCAAGTGGCGGGAGAGACCCAGTACTTC. Translation: CASSQVAGETQYF.

The chain employs TRBV5-4 and TRBJ2-3, with D perhaps assigned TRBD1 or TRBD2 (5 bases each). In germline, CDR1 is SGHNT, CDR2 YYREEE (reference sequence). The CDR3 has 15 residues. V lost 0 bases and J 0 bases, leaving 8 bases between the germline ends. CDR3 in amino acids: CASSLDGGSTDTQYF. For the CDR3, the DNA is TGTGCCAGCAGCTTGGATGGGGGTAGCACAGATACGCAGTATTTT.

The CDR3: CASNTPGTGKNTEAFF. DNA of the CDR3: TGTGCCAGCAATACGCCCGGGACAGGGAAGAACACTGAAGCTTTCTTT. The chain combines TRBV28 with TRBJ1-1; the match to TRBD1 covers 9 bases. The CDR3 has 16 amino acids. The junction had 10 bases not matched to a gene; V was cut back by 7 bases and J by 1 base. In germline, CDR1 is MDHEN, CDR2 SYDVKM.

This chain joins TRBV6-4 and TRBJ2-2; 11 bases are a match to TRBD1. Germline V gene data show CDR1 as MRHNA and CDR2 as SNTAGT. The CDR3 covers 15 residues. The V gene end was trimmed by 4 bases and the J gene end by 6 bases; junction bases not matched to a gene: 4. CDR3 sequence: CASSAGQGVSGELFF. CDR3 nucleotides: TGTGCCAGCAGTGCGGGACAGGGGGTCTCCGGGGAGCTGTTTTTT.

V is TRBV5-8 and J is TRBJ1-6; D possibly corresponds to TRBD1 (5 bases). Deletions cut 1 base from V and 6 bases from J, with 8 bases between. This CDR3 is 14 amino acids long. CDR1 and CDR2 (germline): SGHTS, YDEGEE. CDR3 loop: CASSLLGTNSPLHF. CDR3 coding DNA: TGTGCCAGCAGCTTGTTGGGGACTAATTCACCCCTCCACTTT. Using reference TRBV5-8 and TRBJ1-6 for the parts outside the CDR3, the full variable domain is EAGVTQSPTHLIKTRGQQATLRCSPISGHTSVYWYQQALGLGLQFLLWYDEGEERNRGNFPPRFSGRQFPNYSSELNVNALELEDSALYLCASSLLGTNSPLHFGNGTRLTVT.

The chain combines TRBV10-3 with TRBJ1-2, with a possible D match to TRBD1 (6 bases). Trimming removed 0 bases from V and 0 bases from J, with 17 bases in between. The length of the CDR3 is 18 residues. Looked up from germline, CDR1 is ENHRY and CDR2 is SYGVKD. CDR3 protein: CAISESKDSWGTNYGYTF. For the CDR3, the DNA is TGTGCCATCAGTGAGTCGAAGGACAGTTGGGGAACTAACTATGGCTACACCTTC.

CDR3 nucleotides: TGTGCCAGCAGCCAAGATCTCTGGGGACGCTCCTACAATGAGCAGTTCTTC. It yields the protein CASSQDLWGRSYNEQFF. This chain joins TRBV4-2 and TRBJ2-1; either TRBD1 or TRBD2 may supply D (5 bases each). Per the germline V gene, CDR1 is LGHNA and CDR2 is YNFKEQ. CDR3 length: 17 residues. The V end lost 0 bases, the J end lost 0 bases, and 12 bases lay between the germline ends.

This chain uses TRBV6-6 with TRBJ1-1, with TRBD1 as a possible D gene (6 bases). Trimming took 4 bases from V and 1 from J, leaving 13 bases between them. This CDR3 is built from 15 residues. CDR1 is MNHNY, CDR2 SVGAGI, per germline (reference sequence). The CDR3 loop reads CASSSLGTTNTEAFF. CDR3 sequence (DNA): TGTGCCAGCAGTTCCCTCGGGACAACGAACACTGAAGCTTTCTTT.

The chain is built from TRBV6-1 and TRBJ1-1; D call uncertain. Deletions cut 6 bases from V and 1 base from J, with 15 bases between. The CDR3 runs 15 residues. CDR1 and CDR2 (germline): MNHNS, SASEGT. Here the CDR3 DNA reads TGTGCCAGCAGCGCCTCCACAGATACGAACACTGAAGCTTTCTTT. This sequence encodes CASSASTDTNTEAFF.

The chain joins TRBV13 to TRBJ2-5, with TRBD1 matching 7 bases. Germline V lookup: CDR1 PRHDT, CDR2 FYEKMQ (reference sequence). The length of the CDR3 is 16 residues. Trimming at V came to 5 bases and at J to 1 base, leaving 10 bases not matched to a gene. The CDR3 nucleotides are TGTGCCAGCAGCACCCGGGACAGCCAAGTCCAAGAGACCCAGTACTTC. Encoded protein: CASSTRDSQVQETQYF.

The V call is TRBV5-1, the J call TRBJ2-7, with 8 bases that match TRBD2. The CDR3 runs 14 residues. The germline V gene has CDR1 SGHRS and CDR2 YFSETQ. V lost 4 bases to trimming and J lost 5 bases; unmatched junction nucleotides: 8. The CDR3 bases are TGCGCCAGCAGCAACCGGGAGGGCAATAACGAGCAGTACTTC. The encoded protein is CASSNREGNNEQYF.

The V call is TRBV29-1, the J call TRBJ2-5, with D hard to call. V was clipped by 2 bases and J by 7 bases, with 11 bases between them. CDR3 length: 12 residues. The germline gives CDR1 SQVTM, CDR2 ANQGSEA. The CDR3 spells CSVEPRAGTQYF. For the CDR3, the DNA is TGCAGCGTTGAACCTAGGGCCGGGACCCAGTACTTC.

This clone was detected a few times. This rearrangement joins TRBV6-4 to TRBJ2-2; D is possibly TRBD2 (6 bases). V gave up 8 bases and J gave up 4 bases, with 14 bases separating them. Germline V CDR1 and CDR2: MRHNA, SNTAGT. CDR3 length equals 14 residues. CDR3 sequence: CASSPGESTGELFF. DNA of the CDR3: TGTGCCAGCTCCCCGGGAGAGAGCACCGGGGAGCTGTTTTTT.